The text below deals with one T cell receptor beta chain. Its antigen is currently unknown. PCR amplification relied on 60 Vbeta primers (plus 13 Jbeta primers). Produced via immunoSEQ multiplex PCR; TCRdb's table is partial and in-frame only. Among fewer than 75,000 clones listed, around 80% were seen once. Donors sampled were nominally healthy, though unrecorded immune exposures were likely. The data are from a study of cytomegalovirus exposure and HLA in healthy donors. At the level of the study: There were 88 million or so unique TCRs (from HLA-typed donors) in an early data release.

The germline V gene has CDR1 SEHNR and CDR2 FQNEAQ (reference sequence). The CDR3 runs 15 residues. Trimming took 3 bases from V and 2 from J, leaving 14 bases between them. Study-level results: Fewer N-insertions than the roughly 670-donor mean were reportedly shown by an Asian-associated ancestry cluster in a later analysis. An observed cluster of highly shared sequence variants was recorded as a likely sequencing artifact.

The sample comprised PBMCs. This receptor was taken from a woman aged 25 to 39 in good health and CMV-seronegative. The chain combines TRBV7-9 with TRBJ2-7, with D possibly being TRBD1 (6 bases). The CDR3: CASSLDHGTPYEQYF. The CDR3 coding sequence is TGTGCCAGCAGCTTGGACCACGGGACACCCTACGAGCAGTACTTC.